The clone carrying this T cell receptor (beta chain) was seen more than once but under ten times. The antigen remains undetermined. The entry originates in a study of CD8+ T cells in alopecia areata. Sequencing templates came from extracted RNA that was reverse transcribed into cDNA. Method: immunoSEQ multiplex PCR; TCRdb's copy keeps in-frame clones and lacks some. Among under 250,000 clones listed, more than 55% were seen once. Study observations and caveats: The study also sequences resident alphabeta T cells of normal skin in scalp samples. Across lesional scalp, and particularly alopecia totalis/universalis, clonality surpassed that of normal scalp.

CDR1 is SEHNR and CDR2 is FQNEAQ in the germline V gene (reference sequence). This CDR3 contains 15 residues. Trimming at V came to 6 bases and at J to 6 bases, leaving 9 bases not matched to a gene. From PBMCs, CD4+ and CD8+ T cells were sorted. Sequencing input: CD8+ T cells sorted from blood. The rearrangement uses TRBV7-9 and TRBJ2-1; TRBD1 agrees at 9 bases. This sequence was found in a human donor in good health. The DNA of the CDR3 is TGTGCCAGCAGGGTAGGGAGGACAGGGGTCAATGAGCAGTTCTTC. Its protein product is CASRVGRTGVNEQFF.